Below are 11 T cell receptor beta chains sequenced from a single sample in a study of control samples from healthy donors and cancer patients. Produced via immunoSEQ multiplex PCR; TCRdb's table is partial and in-frame only. The sample shows 88,000 or so clones, around 94% of them seen only once. The sequenced sample consisted of blood. These TCRs come from a woman younger than 30 in good health.

As concerns this clone: An end of the junction does not agree with germline; a read error may underlie this. The CDR3 region is CASTSGGMVTIF. The DNA of the CDR3 is TGTGCCAGTACTTCTGGTGGCATGGTCACGATCTTC. The chain has TRBV19 and TRBJ2-1; D gene uncertain. The CDR3 runs to 12 residues. CDR1 and CDR2 (germline): LNHDA, SQIVND (reference sequence).

The gene calls are TRBV6-4 and TRBJ2-5, with a tentative D call TRBD2 (5 bases). Germline loops: CDR1 MRHNA, CDR2 SNTAGT. The CDR3 consists of 15 residues. With 6 bases removed from V and 4 bases from J, the gap between germline ends came to 18 bases. The CDR3 is CASSTGSGPVETQYF. CDR3 sequence (DNA): TGTGCCAGCAGCACGGGGTCTGGCCCCGTAGAGACCCAGTACTTC.

This sequence joins TRBV6-2 or TRBV6-3 and TRBJ1-1; D unclear. V lost 0 bases, J lost 2 bases, and 7 bases lay in between. CDR3 length: 14 amino acids. Looked up from germline, CDR1 is MNHEY and CDR2 is SVGEGT. CDR3 DNA: TGTGCCAGCAGTTACTCGATCCTAAACACTGAAGCTTTCTTT. Amino acid sequence: CASSYSILNTEAFF.

This chain links TRBV28 with TRBJ1-3, with D perhaps TRBD1 (6 bases). Trimming shortened V by 5 bases and J by 4 bases, and 18 bases separated the two germline ends. Germline CDR1 MDHEN, CDR2 SYDVKM. This CDR3 contains 16 residues. CDR3 DNA sequence: TGTGCCAGCAGTGATCCACACAGGGAGTTAGGAAACACCATATATTTT. Encoded protein: CASSDPHRELGNTIYF.

The CDR3 DNA follows: TGTGCCAGCAGCCAGTTTCTTGGGGAGACCCAGTACTTC. Translation gives CASSQFLGETQYF. V gene TRBV3-1 (or the pseudogene TRBV3-2) combines with J gene TRBJ2-5; D gene uncertain. The CDR3 runs to 13 residues. Deletions cut 3 bases from V and 5 bases from J, with 10 bases between. Germline values: CDR1 LGHDT, CDR2 YNNKEL (reference sequence).

CDR3 sequence reads: CASSLGGAEAFF. For the CDR3, the DNA is TGTGCCAGTAGTTTGGGTGGCGCTGAAGCTTTCTTT. The chain employs TRBV19 and TRBJ1-1; D is unclear. V dropped 5 bases and J dropped 6 bases, with 10 bases sitting between them. This CDR3 contains 12 residues. Germline V CDR1 and CDR2: LNHDA, SQIVND (reference sequence). Full variable domain (outside the CDR3, taken from reference TRBV19 and TRBJ1-1): DGGITQSPKYLFRKEGQNVTLSCEQNLNHDAMYWYRQDPGQGLRLIYYSQIVNDFQKGDIAEGYSVSREKKESFPLTVTSAQKNPTAFYLCASSLGGAEAFFGQGTRLTVV.

The chain uses TRBV13 and TRBJ2-3; a weak D match, TRBD2 (6 bases). V lost 5 bases, J lost 2 bases, and 23 bases lay in between. In germline, CDR1 is PRHDT, CDR2 FYEKMQ (reference sequence). The CDR3 spans 18 residues. CDR3 sequence (DNA): TGTGCCAGCAGCACCTGGGAGGTCAGCGGGCTCTTCACAGATACGCAGTATTTT. As protein: CASSTWEVSGLFTDTQYF.

The chain carries TRBV7-9 and TRBJ1-4; D not resolved. Germline V gives CDR1 SEHNR, CDR2 FQNEAQ (reference sequence). V lost 1 base and J 13 bases, leaving 10 bases between the germline ends. This CDR3 has 12 amino acids. The CDR3 DNA reads TGTGCCAGCAGCTTAGTTGGGGATAGACTGTTTTTT. Protein sequence: CASSLVGDRLFF.

The chain employs TRBV9 and TRBJ2-7, with D possibly TRBD2 on 6 matching bases. This CDR3 spans 14 amino acids. Germline V gene data show CDR1 as SGDLS and CDR2 as YYNGEE. V lost 2 bases and J 5 bases, leaving 14 bases between the germline ends. The CDR3 region is CASSVGGELDEQYF. DNA of the CDR3: TGTGCCAGCAGCGTGGGGGGAGAACTCGACGAGCAGTACTTC.

This rearrangement joins TRBV27 to TRBJ2-1; 9 bases line up with TRBD1. Germline CDR1 MNHEY, CDR2 SMNVEV (reference sequence). With V trimmed by 4 bases and J by 4 bases, 11 bases remained unmatched. The CDR3 is 17 amino acids. CDR3: CASSSPGQGLGYNEQFF. The CDR3 DNA follows: TGTGCCAGCAGTTCTCCGGGACAGGGATTGGGGTACAATGAGCAGTTCTTC.

V and J are TRBV3-1 (or the pseudogene TRBV3-2) and TRBJ2-3; D is perhaps TRBD2 (5 bases). This CDR3 comprises 16 residues. Trimming shortened V by 1 base and J by 1 base, and 12 bases separated the two germline ends. The germline CDR1 and CDR2 sequences are LGHDT and YNNKEL (reference sequence). In nucleotides, the CDR3 is TGTGCCAGCAGCCAAGTCCCTAGCCGGGGCACAGATACGCAGTATTTT. It encodes CASSQVPSRGTDTQYF.